The subject of this entry is one TCR beta chain. The antigen is undetermined. The sample is drawn from a study of response to subunit inactivated influenza vaccine. General study findings and limits: With each seasonal influenza vaccination, the authors suggested, few new T cells are recruited.

There are 14 residues in the CDR3. The ends were cut back, 3 bases at V and 12 bases at J, with 17 bases in the middle. From germline, CDR1 is SGHTA and CDR2 FQGNSA. TCRdb used MiXCR to reprocess the RT-PCR reads, holding one entry per CDR3 protein. There are roughly 710,000 distinct CDR3 sequences in the sample; 12% to 15% occur only once, and less than 9% lies in the top ten. This sample comprised PBMCs from blood, obtained approximately 15 days before vaccination. This TCR derives from a man aged 45-65 years who received an inactivated influenza vaccine. V gene TRBV7-2 combines with J gene TRBJ1-4; D is unclear. The DNA for the CDR3 is TGTGCCAGCAGCTTCCGGGCAGCCCCGAGAGAACTGTTTTTT. Translation: CASSFRAAPRELFF.